Presented here are 13 T cell receptor beta chains from one specimen sequenced in a study of T cells in Graves' hyperthyroidism and ophthalmopathy (dated by TCRdb to the late 2010s). Libraries came from multiplex PCR. The sequencer was an Illumina HiSeq 2000. TCR beta CDR3 regions were amplified from RNA transcripts. A first-round RT-PCR of the TCR CDR3 used the HTBI primer set with the Qiagen OneStep RT-PCR kit. Starting from the raw public reads, TCRdb applied fastp trimming at Q25, assembled clones with MiXCR and retained in-frame beta chains. Here each entry gathers all rows of one CDR3 protein and keeps the most common genes and DNA. Counted in this sample were around 580,000 distinct CDR3 sequences; more than 45% of them appeared once. The ten largest clones capture roughly 8.2% of the sample. The sample consisted of peripheral blood or thyroid tissue (not recorded which). Receptors were obtained from a woman in her late teens or twenties with Graves' hyperthyroidism.

Comment on this clonotype: A read error is likely, as this CDR3 ends without the conserved phenylalanine or tryptophan. No DNA is shown, since the ends of the CDR3 on it are uncertain; the CDR3 is the one TCRdb lists. The V and J genes are TRBV2 and TRBJ1-1. The CDR3 adds up to 10 amino acids, both ends counted. CDR1 SNHLY and CDR2 FYNNEI come from the germline V gene. CDR3 sequence: CASREGGGLY.

In its sample, this clonotype was seen many times. This sequence joins TRBV19 and TRBJ2-6, with D perhaps TRBD2 (6 bases). Per germline, CDR1 LNHDA and CDR2 SQIVND (reference sequence). The CDR3 has 17 residues. V was pared by 3 bases and J by 0 bases, with 12 bases between. The CDR3 nucleotides are TGTGCCAGTAGTATCCACCCGGGGGTCTCTGGGGCCAACGTCCTGACTTTC. This encodes CASSIHPGVSGANVLTF.

As regards this clonotype: A read error may be the cause here, since a much bigger clone is one base away. This chain links TRBV2 with TRBJ1-1, with D unresolved. Trimming shortened V by 6 bases and J by 8 bases, and 10 bases separated the two germline ends. Germline V gene lookup returns CDR1 SNHLY and CDR2 FYNNEI. The CDR3 is made up of 11 amino acids. CDR3 in DNA: TGTGCCAGCAGGGGAACGGGGGAAGCTTTCTTT. Protein sequence: CASRGTGEAFF.

The chain employs TRBV19 and TRBJ2-3; D may be TRBD2 (5 bases). Trimming took off 10 bases at V and 4 bases at J, with 15 bases between the two ends. This CDR3 comprises 13 residues. Germline CDR1 is LNHDA and CDR2 is SQIVND (reference sequence). Written as DNA, the CDR3 is TGTGCCACCGCGGACTTCATGTCAGATACGCAGTATTTT. It is translated as CATADFMSDTQYF.

In regard to this clonotype: A much larger clone differs by one base, so this may be a read error. V gene TRBV9 combines with J gene TRBJ2-2; tentatively, D is TRBD1 or TRBD2 (6 bases each). This CDR3 spans 16 amino acids. Germline assignment: CDR1 SGDLS and CDR2 YYNGEE. CDR3 bases: TGTGCCGGCAGCGTAGAAGGCAGGGGAGGAACCGGGGAGCTGTTTTTT. This gives the protein CAGSVEGRGGTGELFF. The variable domain in full, completed from reference TRBV9 and TRBJ2-2, reads DSGVTQTPKHLITATGQRVTLRCSPRSGDLSVYWYQQSLDQGLQFLIQYYNGEERAKGNILERFSAQQFPDLHSELNLSSLELGDSALYFCAGSVEGRGGTGELFFGEGSRLTVL.

Only a few counts were recorded for this clonotype. This rearrangement joins TRBV15 to TRBJ2-6; D uncertain. V lost 3 bases and J lost 0, with 9 bases in between. The germline V gene encodes CDR1 LNHNV and CDR2 YYDKDF (reference sequence). The CDR3 contains 16 residues. The chain's CDR3 is CATSSVGPSGANVLTF. Here the CDR3 DNA reads TGTGCCACCAGCAGTGTGGGTCCCTCTGGGGCCAACGTCCTGACTTTC.

V is TRBV4-2 and J is TRBJ2-5; 8 bases line up with TRBD2. The length of the CDR3 is 17 residues. The trim removed 4 bases at V and 5 bases at J, leaving 15 bases unmatched. Looked up from germline, CDR1 is LGHNA and CDR2 is YNFKEQ. The CDR3 loop is CASSPGLADDLGETQYF. CDR3 DNA sequence: TGTGCCAGCAGCCCAGGACTAGCCGATGATTTGGGGGAGACCCAGTACTTC.

This clonotype appeared many times. The CDR3, as DNA: TGTGCCAGCAGTTACTCGAGTTGGGGGAGTCAAGAGACCCAGTACTTC. This codes for CASSYSSWGSQETQYF. V usage is TRBV6-5 and J usage is TRBJ2-5, with D tentatively TRBD1 or TRBD2 (5 bases each). The CDR3 is 16 residues long. From germline, CDR1 is MNHEY and CDR2 SVGAGI. With 0 bases removed from V and 2 bases from J, the gap between germline ends came to 13 bases.

The gene calls are TRBV18 and TRBJ2-7; 10 bases line up with TRBD1. The CDR3 spans 15 residues. The ends lost 4 bases at V and 4 bases at J; junction bases unmatched: 7. Looked up from germline, CDR1 is KGHSH and CDR2 is LQKENI. Here the CDR3 reads CASSQPKDRGYEQYF. As DNA, the CDR3 is TGTGCCAGCTCACAACCTAAGGACAGGGGGTACGAGCAGTACTTC.

The gene calls are TRBV15 and TRBJ2-3, with unresolved D. Per germline, CDR1 LNHNV and CDR2 YYDKDF (reference sequence). The CDR3 consists of 15 residues. Trimming left V 1 base short and J 4 bases short, with 12 bases between. CDR3 protein: CATSRVHEEPDTQYF. The CDR3 bases are TGTGCCACCAGCAGAGTTCATGAGGAACCAGATACGCAGTATTTT.

In this sample, this clonotype turned up many times. The chain joins TRBV14 to TRBJ1-2; D gene uncertain. Per germline, CDR1 SGHDN and CDR2 FVKESK. Deletions cut 1 base from V and 12 bases from J, with 12 bases between. This CDR3 is 12 amino acids long. The CDR3 loop reads CASSQVGLAHTF. CDR3 DNA sequence: TGTGCCAGCAGCCAAGTCGGTCTCGCCCACACCTTC.

In its sample, this clonotype was seen many times. The chain uses TRBV5-1 and TRBJ2-7; D may be TRBD2 (6 bases). The CDR3 runs to 17 residues. With 1 base removed from V and 4 bases from J, the gap between germline ends came to 21 bases. The germline V gene has CDR1 SGHRS and CDR2 YFSETQ. As DNA, the CDR3 is TGCGCCAGCAGCTTGCTGTCTAGCGACCTTATCCTTTACGAGCAGTACTTC. Translation gives CASSLLSSDLILYEQYF.

This clonotype came up many times. V is TRBV9 and J is TRBJ1-2; 8 nucleotides agree with TRBD1. This CDR3 has 17 amino acids. V gave up 1 base and J gave up 0 bases; unmatched junction bases: 8. Germline CDR1 reads SGDLS; CDR2 reads YYNGEE. The CDR3: CASSVSSGTGPNYGYTF. The DNA for the CDR3 is TGTGCCAGCAGCGTAAGCAGTGGGACAGGCCCTAACTATGGCTACACCTTC.